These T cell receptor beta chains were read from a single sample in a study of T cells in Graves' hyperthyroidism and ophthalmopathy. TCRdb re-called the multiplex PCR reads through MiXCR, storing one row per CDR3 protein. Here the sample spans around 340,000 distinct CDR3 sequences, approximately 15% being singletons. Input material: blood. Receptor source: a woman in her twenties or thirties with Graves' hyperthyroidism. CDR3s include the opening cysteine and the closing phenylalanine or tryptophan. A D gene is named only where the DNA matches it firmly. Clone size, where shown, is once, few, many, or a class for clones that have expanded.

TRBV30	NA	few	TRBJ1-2	CASPGTPNYGYTF	TGTGCCTCACCCGGGACACCGAACTATGGCTACACCTTC
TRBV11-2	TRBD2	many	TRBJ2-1	CASSPGPLAGVFTGEQFF	TGTGCCAGCAGCCCGGGCCCCCTAGCGGGAGTTTTCACGGGTGAGCAGTTCTTC
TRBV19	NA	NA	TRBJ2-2	CASSIRAPTGELFF	TGTGCCAGTAGTATTCGGGCGCCCACCGGGGAGCTGTTTTTT
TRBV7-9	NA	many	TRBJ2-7	CASSVPGRAREQYF	TGTGCCAGCAGCGTACCGGGACGGGCTAGGGAGCAGTACTTC
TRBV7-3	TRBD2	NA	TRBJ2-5	CASSPGASGTEETQYF	TGTGCCAGCAGCCCTGGGGCTAGCGGGACTGAGGAGACCCAGTACTTC
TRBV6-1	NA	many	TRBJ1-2	CASSESGPGKGYTF	TGTGCCAGCAGTGAGAGCGGACCAGGGAAAGGCTACACCTTC
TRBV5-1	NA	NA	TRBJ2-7	CASSRPTGGDSYEQYF	TGCGCCAGCAGCCGACCTACAGGGGGGGACAGCTACGAGCAGTACTTC
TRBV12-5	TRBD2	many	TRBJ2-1	CASAASGTVYEQFF	TGTGCTAGTGCGGCCAGCGGGACGGTTTATGAGCAGTTCTTC
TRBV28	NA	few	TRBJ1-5	CASREGINQPQHF	TGTGCCAGCAGAGAGGGGATAAATCAGCCCCAGCATTTT
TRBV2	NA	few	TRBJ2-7	CASTGTGLGEQYF	TGTGCCAGCACCGGGACGGGGCTAGGCGAGCAGTACTTC
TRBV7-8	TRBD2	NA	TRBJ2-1	CASSPKNWREPPWDNEQFF	TGTGCCAGCAGCCCGAAAAACTGGCGGGAGCCCCCTTGGGACAATGAGCAGTTCTTC
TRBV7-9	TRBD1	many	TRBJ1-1	CASRTGDYYTEAFF	TGTGCCAGCAGAACAGGGGATTACTACACTGAAGCTTTCTTT
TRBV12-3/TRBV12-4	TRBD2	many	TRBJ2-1	CASSLLSGSSYNEQFF	TGTGCCAGCAGTTTACTCAGCGGGAGCTCCTACAATGAGCAGTTCTTC
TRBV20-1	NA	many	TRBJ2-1	CSASQGGYNEQFF	TGCAGTGCTAGCCAAGGGGGCTACAATGAGCAGTTCTTC
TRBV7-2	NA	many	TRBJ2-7	CASRNRGSYEQYF	TGTGCCAGCAGGAATAGGGGCTCCTACGAGCAGTACTTC
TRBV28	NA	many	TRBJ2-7	CAVSHEQYF	TGTGCCGTAAGCCACGAGCAGTACTTC
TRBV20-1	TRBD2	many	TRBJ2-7	CSARDLRGLAGAAGEQYF	TGCAGTGCTAGAGATCTTCGGGGACTAGCGGGAGCCGCTGGGGAGCAGTACTTC
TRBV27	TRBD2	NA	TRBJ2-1	CASSTLAGGKHNEQFF	TGTGCCAGCAGTACGTTAGCGGGAGGAAAACACAATGAGCAGTTCTTC
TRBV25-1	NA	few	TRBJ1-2	CASSRGASGYTF	TGTGCCAGCAGTCGAGGGGCGAGCGGCTACACCTTC
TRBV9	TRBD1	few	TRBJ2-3	CASSATGLTQYF	TGTGCCAGCAGCGCGACAGGGCTTACGCAGTATTTT
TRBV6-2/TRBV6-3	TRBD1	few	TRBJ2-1	CASAGGSYNEQFF	TGTGCCAGTGCAGGGGGCTCCTACAATGAGCAGTTCTTC
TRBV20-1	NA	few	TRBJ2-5	CSATERGPQETQYF	TGCAGTGCAACTGAGAGAGGGCCCCAAGAGACCCAGTACTTC
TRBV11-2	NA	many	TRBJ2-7	CASSHLGPGGWREQYF	TGTGCCAGCAGCCATTTAGGCCCCGGAGGGTGGCGCGAGCAGTACTTC
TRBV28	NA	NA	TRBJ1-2	CASSFPAYGYTF	TGTGCCAGCAGTTTCCCCGCGTATGGCTACACCTTC
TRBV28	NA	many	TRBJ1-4	CASSYIAKENEKLFF	TGTGCCAGCAGTTATATCGCGAAGGAAAATGAAAAACTGTTTTTT